This T cell receptor beta chain comes out of a study of CD8 T cells in ankylosing spondylitis. Germline V gene data show CDR1 as SGHTA and CDR2 as FQGTGA. After removal of 6 bases from V and 7 bases from J, the junction contained 8 bases not matched to a gene. The CDR3 sequence is 13 residues long. Each TCR beta library was made by quantitative 5'-RACE that incorporated molecular barcodes. TCRdb re-derived calls from the 5' RACE reads in MiXCR, one entry per CDR3 protein. The sample holds about 130,000 distinct CDR3 sequences, around 9.3% seen once. Study-level results: Several of the motif variants were reported before in synovial fluid and blood from reactive arthritis. Among TCR beta sequences, a motif of several highly homologous variants appeared characteristic of ankylosing spondylitis blood. Peripheral blood samples showed relatively rare disease-linked clones, and these clones were CD8+.

This clonotype was counted ten times or more. The target antigen is unknown. The sequenced material came from blood, either unsorted or a sorted T cell fraction (not recorded which). This rearrangement joins TRBV7-3 to TRBJ2-7, with 8 positions matching TRBD2. The sequence came from a male donor with ankylosing spondylitis or in good health (not recorded which). The CDR3 DNA reads TGTGCCAGCAGTCGAGCGGGAGCTGATGAGCAGTACTTC. This codes for CASSRAGADEQYF.